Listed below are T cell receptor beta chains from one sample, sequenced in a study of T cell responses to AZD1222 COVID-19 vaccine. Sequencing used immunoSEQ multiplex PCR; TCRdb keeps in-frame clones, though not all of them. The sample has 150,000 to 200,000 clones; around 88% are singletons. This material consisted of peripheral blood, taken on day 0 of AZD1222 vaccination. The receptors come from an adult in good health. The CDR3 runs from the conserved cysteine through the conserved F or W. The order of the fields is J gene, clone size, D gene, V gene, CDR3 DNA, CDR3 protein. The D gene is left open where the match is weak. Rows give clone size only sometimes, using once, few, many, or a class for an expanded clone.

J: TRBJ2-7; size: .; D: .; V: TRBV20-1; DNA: TGCAGTGCTAATCACAACCACGAGCAGTACTTC; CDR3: CSANHNHEQYF
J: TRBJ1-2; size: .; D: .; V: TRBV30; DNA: TGTGCCTGGAGAGGAGACAGCCCCGGCCATGGCTACACCTTC; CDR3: CAWRGDSPGHGYTF
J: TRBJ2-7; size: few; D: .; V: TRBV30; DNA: TGTGCCTGGAGTGTAGGAATAGACGGTTCCTACGAGCAGTACTTC; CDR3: CAWSVGIDGSYEQYF
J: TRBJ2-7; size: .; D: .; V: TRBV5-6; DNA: TGTGCCAGCAGCTCAGGCCCCTTCCGACCGTCCTTCTCCTACGAGCAGTACTTC; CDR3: CASSSGPFRPSFSYEQYF
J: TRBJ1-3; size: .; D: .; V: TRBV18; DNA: TGTGCCAGCTCCCTTGATTCTGGAAACACCATATATTTT; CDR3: CASSLDSGNTIYF
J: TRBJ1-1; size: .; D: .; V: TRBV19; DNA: TGTGCCAGTAGCAGAGGGCCACAGGGGAACACTGAAGCTTTCTTT; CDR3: CASSRGPQGNTEAFF
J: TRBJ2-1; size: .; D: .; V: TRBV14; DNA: TGTGCCAGCAGCCAAGCAGGGATTGGGCAGTTCTTC; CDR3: CASSQAGIGQFF
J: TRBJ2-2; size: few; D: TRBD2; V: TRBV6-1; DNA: TGTGCCAGCAGTGGATCTAGCGGGAGGAACACCGGGGAGCTGTTTTTT; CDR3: CASSGSSGRNTGELFF
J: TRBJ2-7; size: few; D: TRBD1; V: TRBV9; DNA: TGTGCCAGCAGCGTAGGGACAGGGGGGACCTCCTACGAGCAGTACTTC; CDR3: CASSVGTGGTSYEQYF
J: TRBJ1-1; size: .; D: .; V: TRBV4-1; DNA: TGCGCCAGCAGCCAAGAACCAGGCTTGAACACTGAAGCTTTCTTT; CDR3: CASSQEPGLNTEAFF
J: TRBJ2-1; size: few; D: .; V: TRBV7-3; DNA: TGTGCCAGCAGCTTAAGTCCGGGCAAATACAATGAGCAGTTCTTC; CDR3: CASSLSPGKYNEQFF
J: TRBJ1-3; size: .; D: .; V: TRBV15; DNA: TGTGCCACCAGGGGGACCTTGGGATCTGGAAACACCATATATTTT; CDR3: CATRGTLGSGNTIYF
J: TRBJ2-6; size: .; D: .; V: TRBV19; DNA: TGTGCCAGTAGTATCTCGGGGTTCGGGGCCAACGTCCTGACTTTC; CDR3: CASSISGFGANVLTF
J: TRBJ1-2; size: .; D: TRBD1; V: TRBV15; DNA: TGTGCCACCAGCAGGGACAGGGTGAGGGGCTACACCTTC; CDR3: CATSRDRVRGYTF
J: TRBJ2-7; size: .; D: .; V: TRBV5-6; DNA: TGTGCCAGCAGCCCGGGACCGTCGGCGGAGCAGTACTTC; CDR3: CASSPGPSAEQYF
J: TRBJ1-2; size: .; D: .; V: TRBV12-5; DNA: TGTGCTAGTGGTTTGGTATCCGTGGTCCGGGGCTACGCGACTAACTATGGCTACACCTTC; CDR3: CASGLVSVVRGYATNYGYTF
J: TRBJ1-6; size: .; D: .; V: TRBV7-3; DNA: TGTGCCAGCAGCTTATCGGAGGTCGGGTCACCCCTCCACTTT; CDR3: CASSLSEVGSPLHF
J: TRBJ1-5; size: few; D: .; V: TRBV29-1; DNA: TGCAGCGTTCAATATAGCAATCAGCCCCAGCATTTT; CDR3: CSVQYSNQPQHF
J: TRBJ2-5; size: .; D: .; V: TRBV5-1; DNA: TGCGCCAGCAGCTTCAGCAGTTCGGAGACCCAGTACTTC; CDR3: CASSFSSSETQYF
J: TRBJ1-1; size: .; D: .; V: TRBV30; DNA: TGTGCCTGGAGTCGGAGCACTGAAGCTTTCTTT; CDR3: CAWSRSTEAFF
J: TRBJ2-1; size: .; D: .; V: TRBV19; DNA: TGTGCCAGTAGTACCGGCGGACGCTCCTACAATGAGCAGTTCTTC; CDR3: CASSTGGRSYNEQFF
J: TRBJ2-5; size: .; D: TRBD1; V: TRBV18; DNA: TGTGCCAGCTCACCCACAGGGGGCCCGCAAGAGACCCAGTACTTC; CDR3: CASSPTGGPQETQYF
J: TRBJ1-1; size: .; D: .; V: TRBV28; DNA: TGTGCCAGCGCATGGGTGAACACTGAAGCTTTCTTT; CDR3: CASAWVNTEAFF
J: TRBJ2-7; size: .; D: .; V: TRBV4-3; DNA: TGCGCCAGCAGCATTCGGACCACCTCCTACGAGCAGTACTTC; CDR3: CASSIRTTSYEQYF
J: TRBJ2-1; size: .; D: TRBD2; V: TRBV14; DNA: TGTGCCAGCAATCTCCTTAGCGGGAGGTTGGATGAGCAGTTCTTC; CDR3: CASNLLSGRLDEQFF
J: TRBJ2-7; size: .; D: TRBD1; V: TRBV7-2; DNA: TGTGCCAGCAGCTTAACGGCTCCGGGACAGGGGAGGAGCGAGCAGTACTTC; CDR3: CASSLTAPGQGRSEQYF
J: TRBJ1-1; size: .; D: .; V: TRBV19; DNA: TGTGCCAGTAGTATCCCCCTCGGGGGCACTGAAGCTTTCTTT; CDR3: CASSIPLGGTEAFF
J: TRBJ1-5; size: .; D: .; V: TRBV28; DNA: TGTGCCAGCAGTTTAGGGGGGGGTTCTCAGCCCCAGCATTTT; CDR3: CASSLGGGSQPQHF
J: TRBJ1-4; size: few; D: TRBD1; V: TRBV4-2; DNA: TGTGCCAGCAGCCAAGACAGGGGGAGGGGAACTAATGAAAAACTGTTTTTT; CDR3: CASSQDRGRGTNEKLFF